The present TCR beta chain was sequenced within a study of blood T cell repertoires in COVID-19. Across the study: There were acute and convalescent COVID-19 samples, and they came from the United States, Italy and Spain.

This CDR3 region has 11 residues. Germline assignment: CDR1 SGHDN and CDR2 FVKESK. Trimming pared 3 bases from V and 8 bases from J, leaving 5 bases between. As processed by the authors: How many nucleated cells were present was estimated from reference gene primer amplification. Repertoires were generated with immunoSEQ multiplex PCR, while TCRdb's copy carries only in-frame clones and drops some. V, J and clone size derive from that table, while D and trimming were established from the DNA sequence. The sample holds about 80,000 clones, roughly nine tenths seen once. This receptor was obtained from a man aged 30 to 45 with acute or convalescent COVID-19. J is TRBJ1-3 and V is TRBV14; D is unresolved. The sample consisted of peripheral blood. In nucleotides, the CDR3 is TGTGCCAGCAGCCAGGGCGACACCATATATTTT. Its protein product is CASSQGDTIYF.